Below, 21 T cell receptor beta chains from the same sample are listed, as sequenced in a study of cytomegalovirus exposure and HLA in healthy donors. A multiplex PCR was run with 60 Vbeta primers and 13 Jbeta primers. Assay: immunoSEQ multiplex PCR; the TCRdb copy retains only in-frame clones and omits some. This sample carries approximately 170,000 clones, 75% to 85% of them seen once, and the ten largest clones take about 2.3%. The specimen was PBMCs. The receptors originated from a woman between 45 and 60 years old in good health and CMV-seronegative.

The gene calls are TRBV18 and TRBJ2-7; 10 nucleotides match TRBD1. The V and J ends lost 4 bases and 3 bases, in that order; junction bases with no gene match: 6. Germline lookup yields CDR1 KGHSH and CDR2 LQKENI. The CDR3 runs to 15 residues. The CDR3 DNA reads as TGTGCCAGCTCACGGACAGGGGGAGAGGGCTACGAGCAGTACTTC. Its translation is CASSRTGGEGYEQYF.

The chain uses TRBV7-8 and TRBJ1-1, with D possibly matching TRBD1 (5 bases). Trimming shortened V by 4 bases and J by 4 bases, and 13 bases separated the two germline ends. This CDR3 comprises 14 residues. Germline V CDR1 and CDR2: SGHVS, FQNEAQ. The chain's CDR3 is CASSSRGWGTEAFF. In DNA form, the CDR3 reads TGTGCCAGCAGCTCCCGGGGGTGGGGCACTGAAGCTTTCTTT.

This chain uses TRBV2 with TRBJ1-4; the D is unclear. Germline V gives CDR1 SNHLY, CDR2 FYNNEI. CDR3 length: 14 amino acids. V dropped 7 bases and J dropped 0 bases, with 9 bases sitting between them. The CDR3 sequence: CASTTTPTNEKLFF. The CDR3 nucleotides read TGTGCCAGCACAACGACACCAACTAATGAAAAACTGTTTTTT.

This clone has a handful of counts. The V and J genes are TRBV6-4 and TRBJ2-1; 8 nucleotides align to TRBD2. Germline values: CDR1 MRHNA, CDR2 SNTAGT. The CDR3 length is 15 residues. V lost 4 bases to trimming and J lost 4 bases; unmatched junction nucleotides: 6. The CDR3 DNA reads as TGTGCCAGCAGTGTTGTAGCGGGACTGTACAATGAGCAGTTCTTC. Its protein is CASSVVAGLYNEQFF.

This chain connects TRBV2 to TRBJ1-5; a possible D gene is TRBD1 (5 bases). The CDR3 length is 16 residues. Trimming took off 1 base at V and 4 bases at J, with 14 bases between the two ends. Per the germline V gene, CDR1 is SNHLY and CDR2 is FYNNEI. The CDR3 protein is CASSEDVGRRNQPQHF. In DNA, the CDR3 is TGTGCCAGCAGTGAAGATGTGGGGCGCCGAAATCAGCCCCAGCATTTT.

The CDR3 DNA reads as TGCGCCAGCAGTCAATCTTCCGGTACTGATCAGCCCCAGCATTTT. The encoded protein is CASSQSSGTDQPQHF. The chain couples TRBV23-1 to TRBJ1-5; D remains unclear. TRBV23-1 is known as an ORF, though its function is uncertain. The CDR3 has 15 residues. With 0 bases removed from V and 5 bases from J, the gap between germline ends came to 11 bases.

This sequence joins TRBV11-2 and TRBJ2-3; TRBD2 matches at 8 bases. V was clipped by 5 bases and J by 2 bases; unmatched bases: 6. The CDR3 totals 15 residues. CDR1 is SGHAT and CDR2 is FQNNGV in the germline V gene. The CDR3: CASSPSGSVTDTQYF. In DNA, the CDR3 is TGTGCCAGCAGCCCCAGCGGGAGCGTCACAGATACGCAGTATTTT.

The V call is TRBV5-4, the J call TRBJ2-7, with 12 positions matching TRBD2. This CDR3 spans 16 amino acids. Germline values: CDR1 SGHNT, CDR2 YYREEE (reference sequence). V trimming: 2 bases; J trimming: 1 base; junction bases outside the gene matches: 4. The CDR3 reads CASSFSLAGGSYEQYF. DNA for the CDR3: TGTGCCAGCAGCTTCTCCCTAGCGGGAGGGTCCTACGAGCAGTACTTC.

This clone was detected only once. This chain links TRBV28 with TRBJ1-2; no reliable D call. Germline loops: CDR1 MDHEN, CDR2 SYDVKM. V dropped 8 bases and J dropped 5 bases, with 18 bases sitting between them. This CDR3 has 14 residues. The CDR3 DNA is TGTGCCAGCTACCCTGGAGGACTTTTTTATGGCTACACCTTC. Translation: CASYPGGLFYGYTF.

This chain connects TRBV6-6 to TRBJ2-7, with D perhaps TRBD2 (6 bases). CDR1 is MNHNY, CDR2 SVGAGI, per germline (reference sequence). The CDR3 spans 15 residues. Trimming cost V 9 bases and J 0 bases, with 18 bases left between them. The CDR3 DNA follows: TGTGCCAGTCAGGCGGCGGCGGGGAGCTCCTACGAGCAGTACTTC. This encodes CASQAAAGSSYEQYF.

The chain has TRBV4-3 and TRBJ2-1; 7 nucleotides line up with TRBD2. Trimming removed 1 base from V and 8 bases from J; junction bases left unmatched: 11. The CDR3 is 16 residues long. Germline values: CDR1 LGHNA, CDR2 YSLEER. The CDR3 reads CASSQVGRELFDEQFF. Here the CDR3 DNA reads TGCGCCAGCAGCCAAGTGGGGCGGGAGCTTTTCGATGAGCAGTTCTTC.

V gene TRBV28 combines with J gene TRBJ2-3; 10 nucleotides match TRBD2. Germline lookup yields CDR1 MDHEN and CDR2 SYDVKM. J gave up 1 base and V 4 bases, and 14 bases lay outside the gene matches. The CDR3 sequence is 19 residues long. CDR3 region: CASSSRGVAGGGGTDTQYF. The CDR3 DNA reads as TGTGCCAGCAGTTCCCGAGGGGTAGCGGGAGGAGGAGGCACAGATACGCAGTATTTT.

This chain links TRBV10-3 with TRBJ1-3; no clear D. This CDR3 contains 15 residues. With 0 bases removed from V and 0 bases from J, the gap between germline ends came to 6 bases. Germline values: CDR1 ENHRY, CDR2 SYGVKD. The CDR3 protein is CAISESERSGNTIYF. The CDR3 nucleotides read TGTGCCATCAGTGAGTCTGAGCGCTCTGGAAACACCATATATTTT.

The chain uses TRBV7-2 and TRBJ2-7; D perhaps matches TRBD2 (5 bases). V was cut by 1 base and J by 0 bases, with 7 bases left in between. The CDR3 is 14 amino acids. CDR1 is SGHTA and CDR2 is FQGNSA in the germline V gene. Written as DNA, the CDR3 is TGTGCCAGCAGCTTAGGACTAAACTCCTACGAGCAGTACTTC. Its protein is CASSLGLNSYEQYF.

This clone has just a few counts. The CDR3 sequence: CASSTGTSTVSEQFF. The CDR3 nucleotides are TGCGCCAGCAGCACCGGGACTAGCACAGTGAGTGAGCAGTTCTTC. The chain is built from TRBV5-1 and TRBJ2-1, with 9 positions matching TRBD2. This CDR3 region has 15 residues. Trimming took 4 bases from V and 9 from J; bases not matched to a gene: 11. CDR1 SGHRS and CDR2 YFSETQ come from the germline V gene. Using reference TRBV5-1 and TRBJ2-1 for the parts outside the CDR3, the full variable domain is KAGVTQTPRYLIKTRGQQVTLSCSPISGHRSVSWYQQTPGQGLQFLFEYFSETQRNKGNFPGRFSGRQFSNSRSEMNVSTLELGDSALYLCASSTGTSTVSEQFFGPGTRLTVL.

The chain employs TRBV6-6 and TRBJ2-1; possibly TRBD2 for D (5 bases). Trimming took off 8 bases at V and 3 bases at J, with 14 bases between the two ends. Germline V gene data show CDR1 as MNHNY and CDR2 as SVGAGI (reference sequence). This CDR3 spans 14 amino acids. The CDR3 is CASPPPAGYNEQFF. Written as DNA, the CDR3 is TGTGCCAGCCCCCCCCCGGCGGGCTACAATGAGCAGTTCTTC.

This clone was seen once. This rearrangement joins TRBV28 to TRBJ1-1; D possibly corresponds to TRBD1 (6 bases). Trimming removed 8 bases at V and 12 bases at J, with 13 bases between. The germline V gene has CDR1 MDHEN and CDR2 SYDVKM. This CDR3 is built from 10 residues. The CDR3 DNA is TGTGCCAGCGAGGGAAGGGGGACTTTCTTT. It is translated as CASEGRGTFF.

Only one count was recorded for this clone. This chain's CDR3 is CASSTRQGKNNEQFF. DNA of the CDR3: TGTGCCAGCAGCACGCGACAGGGGAAAAACAATGAGCAGTTCTTC. The chain couples TRBV7-8 to TRBJ2-1, with TRBD1 matching over 8 bases. Germline V lookup: CDR1 SGHVS, CDR2 FQNEAQ. The CDR3 spans 15 residues. The J segment lost 5 bases and the V segment lost 5 bases, leaving 8 bases of the junction unmatched.

This clone appeared a single time. The rearrangement uses TRBV5-4 and TRBJ2-7; TRBD1 agrees at 9 bases. The CDR3 runs 14 residues. V was pared by 5 bases and J by 4 bases, with 7 bases of the junction left unmatched. CDR1 SGHNT and CDR2 YYREEE come from the germline V gene (reference sequence). CDR3 in DNA: TGTGCCAGCAGAGAACAGGGGGCAGGGTACGAGCAGTACTTC. Its protein is CASREQGAGYEQYF.

V is TRBV23-1 and J is TRBJ1-1; TRBD1 matches 8 bases. TRBV23-1 is given ORF status, its function remaining uncertain. The CDR3 totals 15 residues. After removal of 2 bases from V and 3 bases from J, the junction contained 5 bases not matched to a gene. In DNA, the CDR3 is TGCGCCAGCAGTCAACGACAGGGGAGGGACACTGAAGCTTTCTTT. Translated: CASSQRQGRDTEAFF.

Remarks on this clone: The junction differs from germline at one of its ends, possibly a read error. The rearrangement joins TRBV7-9 to TRBJ1-1; possibly TRBD1 for D (6 bases). The CDR3 length is 11 residues. Germline loops: CDR1 SEHNR, CDR2 FQNEAQ (reference sequence). CDR3 sequence reads: CSSSDGTEAFF. CDR3 nucleotides: TGTTCCAGCAGCGATGGGACAGAAGCTTTCTTT.